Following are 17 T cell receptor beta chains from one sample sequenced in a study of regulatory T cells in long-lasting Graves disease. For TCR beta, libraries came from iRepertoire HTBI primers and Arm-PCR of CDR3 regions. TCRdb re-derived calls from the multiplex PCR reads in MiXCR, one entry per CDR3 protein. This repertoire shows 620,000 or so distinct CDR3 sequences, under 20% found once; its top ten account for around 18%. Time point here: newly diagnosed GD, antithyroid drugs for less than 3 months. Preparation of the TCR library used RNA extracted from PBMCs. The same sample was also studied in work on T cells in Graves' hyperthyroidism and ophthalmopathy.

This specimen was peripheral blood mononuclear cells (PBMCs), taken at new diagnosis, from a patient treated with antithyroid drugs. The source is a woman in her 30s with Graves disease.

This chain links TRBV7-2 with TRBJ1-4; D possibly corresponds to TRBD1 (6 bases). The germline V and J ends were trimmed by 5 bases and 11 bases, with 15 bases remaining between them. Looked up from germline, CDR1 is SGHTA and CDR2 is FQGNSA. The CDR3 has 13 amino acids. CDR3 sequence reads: CASSPSVTGKLFF. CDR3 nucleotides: TGTGCCAGCAGCCCGTCAGTCACAGGGAAACTGTTTTTT.

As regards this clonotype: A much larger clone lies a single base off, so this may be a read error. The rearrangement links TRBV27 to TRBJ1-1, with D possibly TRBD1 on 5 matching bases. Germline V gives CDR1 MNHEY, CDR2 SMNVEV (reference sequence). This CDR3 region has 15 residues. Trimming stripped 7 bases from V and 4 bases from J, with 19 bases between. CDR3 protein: CASTPSRGRATEAFF. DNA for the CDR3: TGTGCCAGCACCCCATCTCGGGGCAGGGCCACTGAAGCTTTCTTT.

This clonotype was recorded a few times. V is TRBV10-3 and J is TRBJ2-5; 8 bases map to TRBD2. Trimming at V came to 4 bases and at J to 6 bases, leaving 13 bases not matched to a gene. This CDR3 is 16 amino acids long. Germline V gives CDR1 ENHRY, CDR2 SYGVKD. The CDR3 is CAISGGSSGTGKTQYF. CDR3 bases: TGTGCCATCAGTGGGGGGAGTAGCGGGACTGGTAAGACCCAGTACTTC.

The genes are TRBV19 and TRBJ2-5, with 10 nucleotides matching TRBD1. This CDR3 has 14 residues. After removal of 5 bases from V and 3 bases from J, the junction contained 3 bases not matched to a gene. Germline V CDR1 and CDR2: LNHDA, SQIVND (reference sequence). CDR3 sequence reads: CASSDRGREETQYF. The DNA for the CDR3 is TGTGCCAGTAGTGACAGGGGGCGAGAAGAGACCCAGTACTTC.

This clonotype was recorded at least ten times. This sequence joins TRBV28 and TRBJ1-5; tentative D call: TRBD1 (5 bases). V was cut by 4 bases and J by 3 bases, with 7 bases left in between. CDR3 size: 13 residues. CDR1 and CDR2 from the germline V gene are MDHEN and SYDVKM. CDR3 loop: CASSSGLNQPQHF. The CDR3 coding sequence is TGTGCCAGCAGTTCGGGACTCAATCAGCCCCAGCATTTT.

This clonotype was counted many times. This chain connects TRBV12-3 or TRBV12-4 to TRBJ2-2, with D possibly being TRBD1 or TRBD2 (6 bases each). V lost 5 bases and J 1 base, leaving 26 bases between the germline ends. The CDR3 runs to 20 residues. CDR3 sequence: CASSLWLGGYRAVNTGELFF. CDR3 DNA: TGTGCCAGCAGTCTTTGGCTGGGGGGATACAGGGCCGTGAACACCGGGGAGCTGTTTTTT.

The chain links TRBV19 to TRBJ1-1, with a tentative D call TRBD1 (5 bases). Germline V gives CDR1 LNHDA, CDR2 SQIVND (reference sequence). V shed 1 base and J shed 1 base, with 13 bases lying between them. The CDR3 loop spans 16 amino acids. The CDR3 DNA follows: TGTGCCAGTAGTATAGCCCTCCTCGACAGGAACACTGAAGCTTTCTTT. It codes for CASSIALLDRNTEAFF.

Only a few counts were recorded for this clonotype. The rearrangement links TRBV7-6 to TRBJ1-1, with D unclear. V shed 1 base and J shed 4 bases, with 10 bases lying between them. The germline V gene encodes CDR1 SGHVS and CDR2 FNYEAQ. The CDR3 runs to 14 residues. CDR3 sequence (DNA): TGTGCCAGCAGCTTAGGGCACCCCAGCACTGAAGCTTTCTTT. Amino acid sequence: CASSLGHPSTEAFF.

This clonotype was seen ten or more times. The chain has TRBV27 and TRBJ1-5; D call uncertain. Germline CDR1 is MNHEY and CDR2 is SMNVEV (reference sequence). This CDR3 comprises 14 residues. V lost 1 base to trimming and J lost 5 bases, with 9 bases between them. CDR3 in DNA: TGTGCCAGCAGTTTATTGGGCAGCCATCAGCCCCAGCATTTT. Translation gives CASSLLGSHQPQHF.

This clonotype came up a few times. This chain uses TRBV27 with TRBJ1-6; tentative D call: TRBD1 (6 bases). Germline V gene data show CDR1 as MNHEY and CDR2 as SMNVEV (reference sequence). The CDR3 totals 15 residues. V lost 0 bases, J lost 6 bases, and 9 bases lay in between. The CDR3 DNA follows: TGTGCCAGCAGTTTATCGACAGGACCTAATTCACCCCTCCACTTT. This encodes CASSLSTGPNSPLHF.

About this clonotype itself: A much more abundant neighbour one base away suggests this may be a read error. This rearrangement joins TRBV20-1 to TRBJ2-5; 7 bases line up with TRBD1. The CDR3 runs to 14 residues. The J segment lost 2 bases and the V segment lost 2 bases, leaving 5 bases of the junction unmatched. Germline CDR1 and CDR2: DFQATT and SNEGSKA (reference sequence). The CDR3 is CSARSLGQQETQYF. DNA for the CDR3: TGCAGTGCTAGAAGTCTGGGACAGCAAGAGACCCAGTACTTC.

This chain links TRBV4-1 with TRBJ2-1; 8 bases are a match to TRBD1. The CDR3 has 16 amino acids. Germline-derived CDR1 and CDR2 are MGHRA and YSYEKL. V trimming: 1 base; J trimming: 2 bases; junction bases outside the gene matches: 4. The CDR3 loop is CASSQGLTGAYNEQFF. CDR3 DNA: TGCGCCAGCAGCCAAGGTCTGACAGGGGCCTACAATGAGCAGTTCTTC.

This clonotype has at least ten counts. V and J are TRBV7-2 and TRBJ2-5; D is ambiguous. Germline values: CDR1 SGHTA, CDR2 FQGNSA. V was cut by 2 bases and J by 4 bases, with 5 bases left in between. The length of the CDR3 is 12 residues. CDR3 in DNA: TGTGCCAGCAGCTTAAAGGGAGAGACCCAGTACTTC. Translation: CASSLKGETQYF.

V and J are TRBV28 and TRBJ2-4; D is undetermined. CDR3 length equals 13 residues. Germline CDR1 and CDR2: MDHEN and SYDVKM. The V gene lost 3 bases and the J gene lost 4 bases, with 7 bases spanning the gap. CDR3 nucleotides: TGTGCCAGCAGTTTCCTGGTGAAAAACATTCAGTACTTC. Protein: CASSFLVKNIQYF.

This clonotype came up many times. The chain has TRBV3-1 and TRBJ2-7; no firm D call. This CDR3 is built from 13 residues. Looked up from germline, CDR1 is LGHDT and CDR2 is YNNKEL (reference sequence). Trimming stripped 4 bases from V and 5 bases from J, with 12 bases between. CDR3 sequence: CASSPRIDNEQYF. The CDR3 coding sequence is TGTGCCAGCAGCCCGAGGATAGACAACGAGCAGTACTTC.

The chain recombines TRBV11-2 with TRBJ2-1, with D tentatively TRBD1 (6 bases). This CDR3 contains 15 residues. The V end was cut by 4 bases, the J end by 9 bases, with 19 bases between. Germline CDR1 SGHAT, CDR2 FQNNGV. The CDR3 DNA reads TGTGCCAGCAGCTCAACTGTTGGGGGCACGCGTGAGCAGTTCTTC. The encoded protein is CASSSTVGGTREQFF.

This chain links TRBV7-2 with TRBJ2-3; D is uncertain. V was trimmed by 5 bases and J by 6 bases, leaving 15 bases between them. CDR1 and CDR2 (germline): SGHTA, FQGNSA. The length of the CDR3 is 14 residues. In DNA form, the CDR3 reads TGTGCCAGCAGCCCCCCCGGACGAGCTGATACGCAGTATTTT. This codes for CASSPPGRADTQYF.